This passage covers 16 T cell receptor beta chains from one sample sequenced in a study of monozygotic twins with inflammatory bowel disease. TCRdb processed the 5' RACE reads again and assigns one entry to each CDR3 protein, with no DNA. Here the sample table reports some 200,000 distinct CDR3 sequences. Material: blood. The receptors come from a human donor with ulcerative colitis or Crohn's disease, or a healthy co-twin of an affected twin (not recorded which).

The chain is built from TRBV20-1 and TRBJ2-1. In germline, CDR1 is DFQATT, CDR2 SNEGSKA (reference sequence). The CDR3 is 14 residues long. The chain's CDR3 is CSARRLASYNEQFF.

This chain joins TRBV20-1 and TRBJ1-1. The germline gives CDR1 DFQATT, CDR2 SNEGSKA (reference sequence). This CDR3 has 14 amino acids. The CDR3 spells CSAREVWGNTEAFF.

The chain joins TRBV7-8 to TRBJ2-2; with no DNA, the TCRdb D assignment of TRBD2 cannot be verified. The CDR3 loop spans 17 amino acids. Germline V gene data show CDR1 as SGHVS and CDR2 as FQNEAQ. CDR3 sequence reads: CASSLTPQVQVTGELFF. The variable domain in full, with the rest retrieved from reference TRBV7-8 and TRBJ2-2, is GAGVSQSPRYKVAKRGQDVALRCDPISGHVSLFWYQQALGQGPEFLTYFQNEAQLDKSGLPSDRFFAERPEGSVSTLKIQRTQQEDSAVYLCASSLTPQVQVTGELFFGEGSRLTVL.

The chain employs TRBV27 and TRBJ1-5; TCRdb designates TRBD1, a call that cannot be tested without DNA. Germline assignment: CDR1 MNHEY and CDR2 SMNVEV (reference sequence). The CDR3 has 16 residues. The CDR3 region is CASSSGTGGRNQPQHF.

The genes are TRBV7-2 and TRBJ1-6; TCRdb selects TRBD1, and the lack of DNA leaves this call unchecked. The CDR3 loop spans 12 amino acids. CDR1 and CDR2 (germline): SGHTA, FQGNSA. CDR3 in amino acids: CASSFGRGPLHF.

This chain connects TRBV6-2 or TRBV6-3 to TRBJ1-1; there is no DNA to check the TCRdb D call of TRBD1. The CDR3 covers 16 residues. The germline V gene has CDR1 MNHEY and CDR2 SVGEGT. CDR3 amino acids: CASTDPPIRGRTEAFF.

The CDR3 reads CSARQGAYEQYF. This chain links TRBV20-1 with TRBJ2-7; TCRdb proposes TRBD1, but this gene call is untestable without DNA. The CDR3 totals 12 residues. Per the germline V gene, CDR1 is DFQATT and CDR2 is SNEGSKA (reference sequence).

The CDR3 spells CASSLGRGGSRTGELFF. This sequence joins TRBV7-2 and TRBJ2-2; the TCRdb call, TRBD1, lacks DNA for checking. Germline lookup yields CDR1 SGHTA and CDR2 FQGNSA. The CDR3 covers 17 residues.

The rearrangement uses TRBV21-1 and TRBJ1-3. TRBV21-1 is designated a pseudogene. CDR3 length: 17 amino acids. CDR3 residues: CASSKKGPGREGNTIYF.

This sequence joins TRBV27 and TRBJ2-5; checking the TCRdb D call of TRBD2 is not possible without DNA. The CDR3 covers 12 residues. CDR1 is MNHEY and CDR2 is SMNVEV in the germline V gene (reference sequence). CDR3 sequence: CAGGQAKETQYF.

CDR3 sequence reads: CSASARHEQYF. The V gene is TRBV20-1, the J gene TRBJ2-7. The CDR3 sequence is 11 residues long. The germline V gene encodes CDR1 DFQATT and CDR2 SNEGSKA (reference sequence).

V is TRBV5-1 and J is TRBJ1-2; the D gene TCRdb calls, TRBD1, cannot be checked with no DNA. CDR1 and CDR2 (germline): SGHRS, YFSETQ. CDR3 length equals 14 residues. Here the CDR3 reads CASSSGQAPHGYTF.

The V call is TRBV12-5, the J call TRBJ1-1; TCRdb names TRBD1, which stays unverified in the absence of DNA. Germline values: CDR1 LGHNT, CDR2 FRNRAP. The CDR3 loop spans 17 amino acids. The CDR3 sequence: CASGPGQGKSVNTEAFF.

V and J are TRBV29-1 and TRBJ1-1; lacking DNA, the TRBD1 call made by TCRdb goes unchecked. From germline, CDR1 is SQVTM and CDR2 ANQGSEA. The CDR3 has 15 amino acids. CDR3 amino acids: CSVVESRGGAAEAFF.

V and J are TRBV18 and TRBJ2-4; checking the TCRdb D call of TRBD1 is not possible without DNA. CDR3 size: 14 residues. Per germline, CDR1 KGHSH and CDR2 LQKENI. The chain's CDR3 is CASSQGAGKNIQYF.

This rearrangement joins TRBV7-9 to TRBJ2-7. The CDR3 loop spans 11 amino acids. Per the germline V gene, CDR1 is SEHNR and CDR2 is FQNEAQ (reference sequence). CDR3 protein: CASSFLLEQYF.